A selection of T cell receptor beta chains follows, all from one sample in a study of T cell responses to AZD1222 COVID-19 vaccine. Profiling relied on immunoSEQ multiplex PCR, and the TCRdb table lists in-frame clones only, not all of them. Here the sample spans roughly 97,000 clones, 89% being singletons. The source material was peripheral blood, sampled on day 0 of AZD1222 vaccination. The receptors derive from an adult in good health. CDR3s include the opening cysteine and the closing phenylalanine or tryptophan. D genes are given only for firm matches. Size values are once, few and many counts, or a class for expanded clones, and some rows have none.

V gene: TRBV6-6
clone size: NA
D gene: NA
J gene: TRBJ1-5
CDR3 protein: CASSYSSNQPQHF

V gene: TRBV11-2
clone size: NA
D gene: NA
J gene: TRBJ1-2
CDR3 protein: CASSANSFDYGYTF

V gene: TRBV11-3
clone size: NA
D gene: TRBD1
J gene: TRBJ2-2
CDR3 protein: CASSSGQGANTGELFF

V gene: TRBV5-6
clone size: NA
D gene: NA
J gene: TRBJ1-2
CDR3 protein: CASSFSAVGGYTF

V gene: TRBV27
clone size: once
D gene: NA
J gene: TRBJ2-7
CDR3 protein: CASKQGPYEQYF

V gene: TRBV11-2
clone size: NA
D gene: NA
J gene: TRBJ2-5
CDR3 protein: CASSLRETQYF

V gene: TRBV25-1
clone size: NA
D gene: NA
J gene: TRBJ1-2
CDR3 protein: CASSAAGVVYGYTF

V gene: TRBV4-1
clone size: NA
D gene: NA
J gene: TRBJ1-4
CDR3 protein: CASSQTGGNEKLFF

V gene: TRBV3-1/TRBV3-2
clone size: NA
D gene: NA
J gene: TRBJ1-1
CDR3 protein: CASSLTGIEAFF

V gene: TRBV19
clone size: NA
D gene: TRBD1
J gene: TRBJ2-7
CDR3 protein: CASSYRGDTYEQYF

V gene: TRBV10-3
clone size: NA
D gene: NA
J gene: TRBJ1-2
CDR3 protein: CAISDGSNYGYTF

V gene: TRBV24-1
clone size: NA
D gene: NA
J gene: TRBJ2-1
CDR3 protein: CATRGSTNNEQFF

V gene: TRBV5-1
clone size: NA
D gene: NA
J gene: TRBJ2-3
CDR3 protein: CASSPTITLSRGTDTQYF

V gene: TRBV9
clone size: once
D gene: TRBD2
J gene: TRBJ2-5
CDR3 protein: CASSVGGGETQYF

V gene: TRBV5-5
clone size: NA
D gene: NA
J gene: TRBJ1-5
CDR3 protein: CASRPSAGSNQPQHF

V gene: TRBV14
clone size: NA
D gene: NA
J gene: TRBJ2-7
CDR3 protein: CASSLRRGMGGEQYF

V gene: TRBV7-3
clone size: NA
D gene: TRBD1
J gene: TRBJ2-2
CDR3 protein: CASSHRQGPNTGELFF

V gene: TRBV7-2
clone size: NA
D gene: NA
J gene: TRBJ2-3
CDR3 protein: CASSLQGHTQYF

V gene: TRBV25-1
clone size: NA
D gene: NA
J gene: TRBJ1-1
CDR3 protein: CASSEVRDNTEAFF

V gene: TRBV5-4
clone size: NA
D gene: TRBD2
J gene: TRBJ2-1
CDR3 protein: CASSSGTNYNEQFF

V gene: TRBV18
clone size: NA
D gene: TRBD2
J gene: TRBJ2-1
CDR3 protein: CASSRAAAGGSDEQFF

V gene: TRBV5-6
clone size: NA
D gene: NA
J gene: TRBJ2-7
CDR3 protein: CASSFLRHTGSYEQYF

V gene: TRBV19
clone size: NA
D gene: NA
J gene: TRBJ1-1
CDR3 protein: CASSIGVVGTEAFF

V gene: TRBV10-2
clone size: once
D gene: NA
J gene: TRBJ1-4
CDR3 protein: CASSESSPNEKLFF

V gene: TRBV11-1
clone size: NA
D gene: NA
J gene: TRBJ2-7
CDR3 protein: CASSSDIYEQYF

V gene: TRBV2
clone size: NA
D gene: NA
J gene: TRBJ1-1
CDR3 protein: CASSEPENTEAFF

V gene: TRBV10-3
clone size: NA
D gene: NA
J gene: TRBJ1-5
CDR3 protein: CAISESLQTGRQPQHF

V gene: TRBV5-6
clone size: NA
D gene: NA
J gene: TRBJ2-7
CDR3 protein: CASSLRQTSSYEQYF

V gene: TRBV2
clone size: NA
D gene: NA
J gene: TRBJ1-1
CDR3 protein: CASSVALGTEAFF

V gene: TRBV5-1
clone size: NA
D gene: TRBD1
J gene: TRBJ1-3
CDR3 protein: CASSAQPGTGSGNTIYF

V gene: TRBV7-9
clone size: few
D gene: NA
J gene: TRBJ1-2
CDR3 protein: CASSPTYRGGLDGYTF

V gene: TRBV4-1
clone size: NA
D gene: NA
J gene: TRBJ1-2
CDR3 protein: CASSQDELGGYTF

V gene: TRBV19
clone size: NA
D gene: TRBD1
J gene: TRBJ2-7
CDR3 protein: CASSPVTGISYEQYF

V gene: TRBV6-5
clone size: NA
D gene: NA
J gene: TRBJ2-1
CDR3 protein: CATRGDNEQFF

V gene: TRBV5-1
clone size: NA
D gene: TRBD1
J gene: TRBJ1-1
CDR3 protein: CASSLGGGTGGMNTEAFF

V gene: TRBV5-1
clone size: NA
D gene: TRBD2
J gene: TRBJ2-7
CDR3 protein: CASSLTGLAGVQTYEQYF

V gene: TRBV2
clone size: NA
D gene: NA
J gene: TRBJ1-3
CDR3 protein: CASRRQKSSGNTIYF

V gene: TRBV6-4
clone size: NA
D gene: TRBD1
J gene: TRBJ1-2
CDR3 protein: CATRHGQGAVGYTF

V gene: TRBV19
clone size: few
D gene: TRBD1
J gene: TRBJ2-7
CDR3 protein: CASSEQGKPHYEQYF

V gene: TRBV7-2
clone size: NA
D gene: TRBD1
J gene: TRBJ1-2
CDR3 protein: CASSSLDRSYGYTF

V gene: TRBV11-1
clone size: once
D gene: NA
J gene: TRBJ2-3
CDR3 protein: CASSSKIDQSADTQYF

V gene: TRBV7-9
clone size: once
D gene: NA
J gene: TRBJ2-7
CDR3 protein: CASSLGGLSYEQYF

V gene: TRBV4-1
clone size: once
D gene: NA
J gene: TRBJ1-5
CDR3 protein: CASSQESVGQPQHF

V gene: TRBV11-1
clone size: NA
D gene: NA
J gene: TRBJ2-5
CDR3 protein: CASSPWTKAFQETQYF

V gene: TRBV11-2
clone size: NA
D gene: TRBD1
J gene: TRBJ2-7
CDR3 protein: CASRRGQGVGYEQYF